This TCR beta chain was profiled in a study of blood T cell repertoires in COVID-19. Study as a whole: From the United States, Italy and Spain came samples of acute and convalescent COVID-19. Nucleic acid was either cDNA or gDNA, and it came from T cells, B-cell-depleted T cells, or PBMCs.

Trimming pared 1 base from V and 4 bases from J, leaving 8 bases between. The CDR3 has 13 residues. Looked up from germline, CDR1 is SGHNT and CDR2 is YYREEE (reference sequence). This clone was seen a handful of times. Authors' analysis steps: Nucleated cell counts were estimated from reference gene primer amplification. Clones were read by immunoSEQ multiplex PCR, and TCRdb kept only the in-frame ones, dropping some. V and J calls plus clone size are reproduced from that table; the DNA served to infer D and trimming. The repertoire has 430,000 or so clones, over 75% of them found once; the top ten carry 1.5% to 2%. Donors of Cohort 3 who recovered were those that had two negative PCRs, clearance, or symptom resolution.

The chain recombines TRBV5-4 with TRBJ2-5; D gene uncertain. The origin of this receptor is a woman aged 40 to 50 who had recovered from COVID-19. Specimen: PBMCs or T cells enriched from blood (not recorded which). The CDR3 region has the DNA TGTGCCAGCAGCTTGTACGGTGTAGAGACCCAGTACTTC. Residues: CASSLYGVETQYF.